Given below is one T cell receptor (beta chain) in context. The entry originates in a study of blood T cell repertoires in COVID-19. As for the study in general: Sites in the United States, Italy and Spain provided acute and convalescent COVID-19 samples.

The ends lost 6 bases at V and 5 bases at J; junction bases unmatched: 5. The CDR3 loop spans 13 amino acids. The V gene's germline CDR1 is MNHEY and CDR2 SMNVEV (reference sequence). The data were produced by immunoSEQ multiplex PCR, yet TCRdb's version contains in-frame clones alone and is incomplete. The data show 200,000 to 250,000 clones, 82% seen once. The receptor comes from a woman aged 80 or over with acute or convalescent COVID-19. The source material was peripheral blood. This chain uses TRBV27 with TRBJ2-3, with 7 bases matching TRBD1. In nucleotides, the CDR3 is TGTGCCAGCAGCCGAGGGGGCAGAGATACGCAGTATTTT. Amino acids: CASSRGGRDTQYF.